The present T cell receptor (beta chain) was sequenced within a study of T-cell reconstitution after alpha-beta-depleted transplantation in children (dated by TCRdb to the mid-2010s). Broadly, across the study: T-cell immune reconstitution after TCRalphabeta/CD19-depleted allogeneic hematopoietic cell transplantation in children was quantitatively tracked in the study by means of TCR repertoire profiling. Paper-wide results and their limitations: About two months after transplant, the apparently early recovery of alphabetaT-cell counts reportedly depended on just several hundred clones that had expanded rapidly and came from non-depleted graft cells. Hyperexpanded clone frequencies declined over subsequent months; after one year, T-cell counts and TCRbeta diversity were mostly attributed to newly produced T cells. In some patients, the high TCRbeta diversity seen at day 60 was put down to recipient T cells and intrathymic progenitors that had survived conditioning.

The treatment or condition tag for this specimen amounts to: allogeneic hematopoietic cell transplantation with graft depleted of TCRalphabeta T cells and CD19 B cells. The transplant recipients were children given TCRalphabeta/CD19-depleted allogeneic hematopoietic cell grafts. This clonotype was observed a few times. Its cognate antigen has yet to be identified. Base qualities are not at hand, and no much larger clone is one base apart. The protocol used for the library was PCR. Sequencer: Illumina HiSeq 2500. TCR libraries were prepared with molecular barcoding, using unique molecular identifiers to normalize TCRbeta repertoire quantification. TCRdb took the public reads, trimmed them with fastp at Q25, ran MiXCR for clone calling and kept in-frame beta chains. CDR3 protein duplicates are merged, each entry listing the most common genes and DNA. This sample has hundreds of thousands of distinct CDR3 sequences in its table, and 13% of those were observed once. Clones ranked in the top ten supply around 2.2% of the sample.

From its cysteine to its phenylalanine, the CDR3 spans 16 amino acids. The read is trimmed to its CDR3 DNA, 48 bases read in frame from base 1. The V and J ends are trimmed by 0 bases and 3 bases, leaving 16 bases between them. The germline V gene specifies SGDLS as CDR1 and YYNGEE as CDR2. The specimen comprised PBMCs, mostly from graft donor cells, sampled 360 days after TCRalphabeta/CD19-depleted stem cell transplant. This receptor was identified in a male patient between 5 and 17 years old who had a stem cell transplant for acute myeloid leukemia, so the T cells may come from the graft donor. The chain is encoded by TRBV9 joined to TRBJ2-7, and possibly TRBD1, on 5 matching bases. The CDR3 loop reads CASSVGISLGDYEQYF. In nucleotides, the sequence is TGTGCCAGCAGCGTAGGAATAAGCTTAGGGGACTACGAGCAGTACTTC.